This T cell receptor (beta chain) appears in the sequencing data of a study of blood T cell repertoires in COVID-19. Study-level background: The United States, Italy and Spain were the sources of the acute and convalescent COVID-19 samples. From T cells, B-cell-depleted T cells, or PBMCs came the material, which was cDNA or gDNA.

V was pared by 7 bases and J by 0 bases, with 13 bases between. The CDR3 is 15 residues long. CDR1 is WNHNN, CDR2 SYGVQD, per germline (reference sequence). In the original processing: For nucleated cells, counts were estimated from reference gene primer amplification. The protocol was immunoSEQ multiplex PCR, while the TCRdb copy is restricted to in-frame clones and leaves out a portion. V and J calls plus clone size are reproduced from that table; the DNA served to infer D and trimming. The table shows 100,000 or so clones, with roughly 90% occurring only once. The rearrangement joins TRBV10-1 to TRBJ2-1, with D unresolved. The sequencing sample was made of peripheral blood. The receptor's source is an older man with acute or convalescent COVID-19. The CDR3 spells CASKNPLSSYNEQFF. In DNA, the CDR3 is TGCGCCAGCAAGAACCCTCTCAGCTCCTACAATGAGCAGTTCTTC.